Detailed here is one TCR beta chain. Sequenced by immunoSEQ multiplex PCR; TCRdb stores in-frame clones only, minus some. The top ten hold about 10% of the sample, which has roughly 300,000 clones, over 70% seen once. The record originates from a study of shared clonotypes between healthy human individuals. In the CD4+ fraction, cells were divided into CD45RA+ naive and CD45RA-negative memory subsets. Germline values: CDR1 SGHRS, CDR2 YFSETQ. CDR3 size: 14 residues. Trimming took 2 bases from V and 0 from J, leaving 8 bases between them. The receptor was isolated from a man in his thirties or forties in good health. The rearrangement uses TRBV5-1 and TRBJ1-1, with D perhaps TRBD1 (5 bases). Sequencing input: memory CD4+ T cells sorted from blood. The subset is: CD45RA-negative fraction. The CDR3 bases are TGCGCCAGCAGCTTACAGGATATGAACACTGAAGCTTTCTTT. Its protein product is CASSLQDMNTEAFF.